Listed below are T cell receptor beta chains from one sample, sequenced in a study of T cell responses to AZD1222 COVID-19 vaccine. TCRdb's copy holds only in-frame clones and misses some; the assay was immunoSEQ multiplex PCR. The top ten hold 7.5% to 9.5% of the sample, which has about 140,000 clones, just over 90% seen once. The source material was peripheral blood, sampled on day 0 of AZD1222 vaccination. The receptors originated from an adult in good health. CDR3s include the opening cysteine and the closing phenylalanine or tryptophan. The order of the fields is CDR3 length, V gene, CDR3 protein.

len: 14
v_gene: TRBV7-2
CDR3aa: CASSLELGWGTQYF

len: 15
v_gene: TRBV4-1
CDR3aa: CASSQGGGVYTEAFF

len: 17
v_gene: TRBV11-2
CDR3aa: CASSLTTGTVSYNEQFF

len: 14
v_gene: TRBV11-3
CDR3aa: CASNPGGVDTEAFF

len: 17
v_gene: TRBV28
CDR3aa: CASSFDRGRATNEKLFF

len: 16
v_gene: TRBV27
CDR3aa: CASSLGGPATNEKLFF

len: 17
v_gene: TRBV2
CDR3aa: CASSEVGWGATNEKLFF

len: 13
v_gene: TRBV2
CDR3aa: CASSDPGLRTYTF

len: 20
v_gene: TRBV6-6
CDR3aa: CASSITSPRLQSTSGNTIYF

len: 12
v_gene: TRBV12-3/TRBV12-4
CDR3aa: CASSPGNQPQHF

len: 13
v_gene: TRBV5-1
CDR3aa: CASTARVDNEQFF

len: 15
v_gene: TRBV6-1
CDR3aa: CASSEEDSYNSPLHF

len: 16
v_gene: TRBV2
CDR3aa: CASSDSGYTPNNEQFF

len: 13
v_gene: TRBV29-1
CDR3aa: CSVLRDLQETQYF

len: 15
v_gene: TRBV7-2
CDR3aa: CASSWKPGDLAGYTF

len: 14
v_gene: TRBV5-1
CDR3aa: CASSSDRENSPLHF

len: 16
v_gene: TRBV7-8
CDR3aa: CASSSQLALSTGELFF

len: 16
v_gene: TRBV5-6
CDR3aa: CASSFPGTSDTDTQYF

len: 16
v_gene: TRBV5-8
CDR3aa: CASSFKGGGPNSPLHF

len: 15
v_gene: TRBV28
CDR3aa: CASSLRLAGADEQFF